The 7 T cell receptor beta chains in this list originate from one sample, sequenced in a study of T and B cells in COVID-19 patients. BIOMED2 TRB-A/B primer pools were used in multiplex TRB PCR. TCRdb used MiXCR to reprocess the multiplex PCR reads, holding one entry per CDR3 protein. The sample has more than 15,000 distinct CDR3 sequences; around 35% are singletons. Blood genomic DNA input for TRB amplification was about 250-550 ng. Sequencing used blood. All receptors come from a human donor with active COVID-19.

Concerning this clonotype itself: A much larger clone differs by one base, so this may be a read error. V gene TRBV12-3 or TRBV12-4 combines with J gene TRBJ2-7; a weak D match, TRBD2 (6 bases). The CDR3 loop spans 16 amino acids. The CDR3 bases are TGTGCCAGCGGTTTAGGTAGCGGAGCGCGCTCCTACGAGCAGTACTTC. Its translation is CASGLGSGARSYEQYF.

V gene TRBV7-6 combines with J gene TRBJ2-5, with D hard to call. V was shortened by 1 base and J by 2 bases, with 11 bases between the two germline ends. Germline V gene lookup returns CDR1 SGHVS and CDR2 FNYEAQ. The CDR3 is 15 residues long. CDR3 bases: TGTGCCAGCAGCTTAGATTTTGGCGCGCAAGAGACCCAGTACTTC. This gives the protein CASSLDFGAQETQYF.

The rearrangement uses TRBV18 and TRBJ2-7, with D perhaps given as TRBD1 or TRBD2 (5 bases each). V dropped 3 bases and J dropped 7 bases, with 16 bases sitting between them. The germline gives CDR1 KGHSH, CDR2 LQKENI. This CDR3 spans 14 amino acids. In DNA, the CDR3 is TGTGCCAGCTCACCGCAGGGCGTCTCGGGAGAGCAGTACGTC. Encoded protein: CASSPQGVSGEQYV.

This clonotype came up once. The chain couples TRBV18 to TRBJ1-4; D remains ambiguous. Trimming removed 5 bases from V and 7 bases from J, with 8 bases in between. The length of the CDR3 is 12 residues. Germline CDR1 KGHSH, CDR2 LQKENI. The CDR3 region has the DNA TGTGCCAGCTCATCGGACCGTGAAAAACTGTTTTTT. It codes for CASSSDREKLFF.

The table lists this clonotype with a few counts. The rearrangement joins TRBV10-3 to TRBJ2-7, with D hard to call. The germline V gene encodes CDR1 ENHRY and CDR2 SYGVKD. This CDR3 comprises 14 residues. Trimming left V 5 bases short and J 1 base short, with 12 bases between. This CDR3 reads CAISSPAVSYEQYF. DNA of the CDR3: TGTGCCATCAGTTCCCCGGCCGTTTCCTACGAGCAGTACTTC.

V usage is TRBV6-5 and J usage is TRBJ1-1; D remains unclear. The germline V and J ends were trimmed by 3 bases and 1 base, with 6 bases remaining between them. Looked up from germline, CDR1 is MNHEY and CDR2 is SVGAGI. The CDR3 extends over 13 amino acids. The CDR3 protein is CASSYGRNTEAFF. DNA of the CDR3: TGTGCCAGCAGTTATGGAAGGAACACTGAAGCTTTCTTT.

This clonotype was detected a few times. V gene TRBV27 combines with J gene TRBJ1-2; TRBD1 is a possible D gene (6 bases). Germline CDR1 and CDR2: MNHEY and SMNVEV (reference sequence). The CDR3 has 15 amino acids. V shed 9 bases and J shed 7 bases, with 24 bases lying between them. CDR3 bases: TGTGCCAGTAGCCTCGAGTGGCAGGGGATCGGTGGCTACACCTTC. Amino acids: CASSLEWQGIGGYTF.